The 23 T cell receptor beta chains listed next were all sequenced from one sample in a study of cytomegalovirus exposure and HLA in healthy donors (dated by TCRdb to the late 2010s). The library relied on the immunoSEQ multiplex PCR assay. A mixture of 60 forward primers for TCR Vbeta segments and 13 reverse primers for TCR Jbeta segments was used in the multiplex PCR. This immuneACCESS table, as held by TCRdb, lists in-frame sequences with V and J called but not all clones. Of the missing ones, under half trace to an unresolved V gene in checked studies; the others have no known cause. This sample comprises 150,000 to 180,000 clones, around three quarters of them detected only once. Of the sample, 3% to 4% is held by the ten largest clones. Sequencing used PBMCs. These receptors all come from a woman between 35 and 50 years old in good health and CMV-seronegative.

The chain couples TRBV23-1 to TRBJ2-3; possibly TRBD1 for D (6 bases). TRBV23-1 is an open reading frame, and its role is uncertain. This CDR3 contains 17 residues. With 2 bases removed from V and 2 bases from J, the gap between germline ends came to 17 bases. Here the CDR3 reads CASSQMPRGFHTDTQYF. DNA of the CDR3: TGCGCCAGCAGTCAAATGCCCAGGGGTTTCCACACAGATACGCAGTATTTT.

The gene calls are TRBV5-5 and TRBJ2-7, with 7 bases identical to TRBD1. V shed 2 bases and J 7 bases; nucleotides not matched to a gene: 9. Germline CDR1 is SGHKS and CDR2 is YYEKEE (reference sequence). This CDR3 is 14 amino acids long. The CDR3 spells CASSFGTVLGEQYF. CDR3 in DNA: TGTGCCAGCAGCTTCGGGACAGTACTCGGGGAGCAGTACTTC.

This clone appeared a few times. The CDR3 region has the DNA TGTGCCAGCAGCCTCGCAGGATTCGTGAACACTGAAGCTTTCTTT. Translated, it gives CASSLAGFVNTEAFF. The chain uses TRBV5-5 and TRBJ1-1; D not certain. V shed 4 bases and J shed 0 bases, with 13 bases lying between them. This CDR3 comprises 15 residues. The germline gives CDR1 SGHKS, CDR2 YYEKEE (reference sequence).

The CDR3 is CASSSLFAGETQYF. Written as DNA, the CDR3 is TGTGCCAGCAGCTCCCTCTTCGCGGGAGAGACCCAGTACTTC. The rearrangement links TRBV7-9 to TRBJ2-5, with D perhaps TRBD2 (5 bases). Trimming removed 4 bases from V and 4 bases from J, with 13 bases in between. CDR3 length equals 14 residues. Germline V CDR1 and CDR2: SEHNR, FQNEAQ (reference sequence).

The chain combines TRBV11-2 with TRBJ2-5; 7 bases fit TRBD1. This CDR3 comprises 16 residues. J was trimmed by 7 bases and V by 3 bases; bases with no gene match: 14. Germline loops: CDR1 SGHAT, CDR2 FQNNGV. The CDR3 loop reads CASSFEWDSATGTQYF. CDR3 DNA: TGTGCCAGCAGCTTTGAATGGGACAGCGCCACCGGGACCCAGTACTTC. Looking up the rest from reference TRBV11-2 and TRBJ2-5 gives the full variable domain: EAGVAQSPRYKIIEKRQSVAFWCNPISGHATLYWYQQILGQGPKLLIQFQNNGVVDDSQLPKDRFSAERLKGVDSTLKIQPAKLEDSAVYLCASSFEWDSATGTQYFGPGTRLLVL.

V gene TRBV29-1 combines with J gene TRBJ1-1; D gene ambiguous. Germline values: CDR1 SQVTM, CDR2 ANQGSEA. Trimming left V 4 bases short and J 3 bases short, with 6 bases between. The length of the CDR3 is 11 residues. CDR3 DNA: TGCAGCGTTGGGAGGGACACTGAAGCTTTCTTT. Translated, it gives CSVGRDTEAFF.

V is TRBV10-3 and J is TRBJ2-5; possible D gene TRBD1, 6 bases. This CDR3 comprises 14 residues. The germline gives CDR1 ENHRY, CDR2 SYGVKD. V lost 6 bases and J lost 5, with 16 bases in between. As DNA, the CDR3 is TGTGCCATCAGACAGGGACCCCGAGGGGAGACCCAGTACTTC. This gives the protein CAIRQGPRGETQYF.

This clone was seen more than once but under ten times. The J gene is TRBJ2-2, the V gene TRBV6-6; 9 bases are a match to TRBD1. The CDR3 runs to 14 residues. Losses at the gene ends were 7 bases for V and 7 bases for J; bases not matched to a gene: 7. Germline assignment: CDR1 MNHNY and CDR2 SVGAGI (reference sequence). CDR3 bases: TGTGCCAGCAACCCAACAGGGGGCAGCGGGGAGCTGTTTTTT. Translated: CASNPTGGSGELFF.

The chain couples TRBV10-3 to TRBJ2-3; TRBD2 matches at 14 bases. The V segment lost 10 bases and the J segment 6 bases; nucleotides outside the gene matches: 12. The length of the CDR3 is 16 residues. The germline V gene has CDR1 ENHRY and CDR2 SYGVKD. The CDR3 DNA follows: TGTGCCACCAGACTAGCGGGGGGGCCTATGTGGGATACGCAGTATTTT. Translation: CATRLAGGPMWDTQYF.

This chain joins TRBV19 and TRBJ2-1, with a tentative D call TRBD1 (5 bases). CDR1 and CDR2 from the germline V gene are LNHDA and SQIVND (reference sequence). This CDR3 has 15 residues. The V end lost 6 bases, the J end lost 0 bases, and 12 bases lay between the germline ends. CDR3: CASSSTANSYNEQFF. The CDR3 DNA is TGTGCCAGTAGCTCGACAGCCAACTCCTACAATGAGCAGTTCTTC.

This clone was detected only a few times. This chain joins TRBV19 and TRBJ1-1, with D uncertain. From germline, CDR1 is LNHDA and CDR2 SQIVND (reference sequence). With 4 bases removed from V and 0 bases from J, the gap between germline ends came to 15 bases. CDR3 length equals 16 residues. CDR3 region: CASSTGTANMNTEAFF. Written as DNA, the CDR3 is TGTGCCAGTAGTACTGGAACAGCCAACATGAACACTGAAGCTTTCTTT.

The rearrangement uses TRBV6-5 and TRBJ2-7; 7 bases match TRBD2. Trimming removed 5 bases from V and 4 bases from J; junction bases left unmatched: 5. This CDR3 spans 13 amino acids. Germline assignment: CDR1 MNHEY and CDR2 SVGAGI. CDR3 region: CASSLAEGYEQYF. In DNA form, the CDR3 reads TGTGCCAGCAGTCTAGCGGAGGGATACGAGCAGTACTTC.

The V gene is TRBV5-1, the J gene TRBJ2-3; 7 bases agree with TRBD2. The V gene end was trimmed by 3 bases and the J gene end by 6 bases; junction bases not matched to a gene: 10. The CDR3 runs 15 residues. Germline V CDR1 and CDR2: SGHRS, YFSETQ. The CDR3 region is CASSSTSERWDTQYF. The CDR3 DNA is TGCGCCAGCAGCTCAACTAGCGAGCGGTGGGATACGCAGTATTTT.

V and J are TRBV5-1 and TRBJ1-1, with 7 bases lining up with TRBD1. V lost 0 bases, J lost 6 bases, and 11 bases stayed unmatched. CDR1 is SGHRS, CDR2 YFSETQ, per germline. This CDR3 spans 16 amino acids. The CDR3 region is CASSLGDSTGISEAFF. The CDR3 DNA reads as TGCGCCAGCAGCTTGGGGGACAGTACGGGAATCTCTGAAGCTTTCTTT. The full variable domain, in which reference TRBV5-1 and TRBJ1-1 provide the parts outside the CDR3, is KAGVTQTPRYLIKTRGQQVTLSCSPISGHRSVSWYQQTPGQGLQFLFEYFSETQRNKGNFPGRFSGRQFSNSRSEMNVSTLELGDSALYLCASSLGDSTGISEAFFGQGTRLTVV.

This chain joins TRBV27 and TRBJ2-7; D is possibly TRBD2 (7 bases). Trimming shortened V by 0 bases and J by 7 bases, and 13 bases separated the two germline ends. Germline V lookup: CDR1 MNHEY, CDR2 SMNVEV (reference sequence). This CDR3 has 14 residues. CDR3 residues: CASSLSGGVGEQYF. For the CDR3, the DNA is TGTGCCAGCAGTTTATCAGGGGGGGTGGGTGAGCAGTACTTC.

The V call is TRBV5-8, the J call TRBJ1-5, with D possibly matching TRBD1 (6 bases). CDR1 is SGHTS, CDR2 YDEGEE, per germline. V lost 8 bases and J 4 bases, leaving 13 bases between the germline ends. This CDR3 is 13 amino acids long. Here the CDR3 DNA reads TGTGCCAGTACTGACAGGCAAAATCAGCCCCAGCATTTT. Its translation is CASTDRQNQPQHF. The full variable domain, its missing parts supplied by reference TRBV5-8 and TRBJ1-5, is EAGVTQSPTHLIKTRGQQATLRCSPISGHTSVYWYQQALGLGLQFLLWYDEGEERNRGNFPPRFSGRQFPNYSSELNVNALELEDSALYLCASTDRQNQPQHFGDGTRLSIL.

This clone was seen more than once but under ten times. CDR3 DNA sequence: TGCAGCGTTGGAGTCGGCGGGAGAACCTACGAGCAGTACTTC. Residues: CSVGVGGRTYEQYF. The chain carries TRBV29-1 and TRBJ2-7, with TRBD2 matching 7 bases. The germline CDR1 and CDR2 sequences are SQVTM and ANQGSEA. This CDR3 contains 14 residues. V lost 4 bases and J lost 2; bases outside the gene matches: 8.

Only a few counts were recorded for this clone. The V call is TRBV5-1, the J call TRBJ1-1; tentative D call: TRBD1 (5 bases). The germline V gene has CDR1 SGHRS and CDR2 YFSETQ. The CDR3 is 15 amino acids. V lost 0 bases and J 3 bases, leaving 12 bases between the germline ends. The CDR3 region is CASSLEEGRYTEAFF. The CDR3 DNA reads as TGCGCCAGCAGCTTGGAGGAGGGGAGGTACACTGAAGCTTTCTTT.

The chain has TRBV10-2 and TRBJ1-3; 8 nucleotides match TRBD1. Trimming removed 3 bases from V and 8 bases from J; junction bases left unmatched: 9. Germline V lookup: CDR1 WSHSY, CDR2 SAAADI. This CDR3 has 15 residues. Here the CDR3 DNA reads TGCGCCAGCAGTGAACCCCCGACAGGGGATCACACCATATATTTT. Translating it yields CASSEPPTGDHTIYF.

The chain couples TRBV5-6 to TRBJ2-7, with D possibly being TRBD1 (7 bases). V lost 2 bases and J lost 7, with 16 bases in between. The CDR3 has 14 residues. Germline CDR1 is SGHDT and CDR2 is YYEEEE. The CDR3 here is CASSLLGPGGEQYF. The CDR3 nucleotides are TGTGCCAGCAGCTTATTAGGGCCAGGGGGGGAGCAGTACTTC.

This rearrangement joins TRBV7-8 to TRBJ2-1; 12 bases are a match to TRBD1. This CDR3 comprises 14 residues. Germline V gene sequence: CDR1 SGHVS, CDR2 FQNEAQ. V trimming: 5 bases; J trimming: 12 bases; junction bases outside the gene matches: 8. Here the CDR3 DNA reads TGTGCCAGCAGCACGGGACAGGGGGCGCGCTGGCAGTTCTTC. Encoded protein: CASSTGQGARWQFF.

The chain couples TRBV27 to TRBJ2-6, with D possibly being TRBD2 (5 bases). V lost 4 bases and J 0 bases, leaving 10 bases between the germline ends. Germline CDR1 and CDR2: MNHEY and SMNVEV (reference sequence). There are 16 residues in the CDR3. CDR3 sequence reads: CASSYAGRSGANVLTF. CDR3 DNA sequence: TGTGCCAGCAGTTACGCGGGCCGCTCTGGGGCCAACGTCCTGACTTTC.

The chain's CDR3 is CAISAGQENQPQHF. CDR3 bases: TGTGCCATCAGTGCCGGACAGGAGAATCAGCCCCAGCATTTT. The genes are TRBV10-3 and TRBJ1-5; 7 bases map to TRBD1. The germline V gene encodes CDR1 ENHRY and CDR2 SYGVKD. The V gene end was trimmed by 4 bases and the J gene end by 4 bases; junction bases not matched to a gene: 4. The CDR3 spans 14 residues.